These 14 T cell receptor beta chains were sequenced from one sample in a study of OX40 agonist ivuxolimab in advanced cancers. The repertoire was sequenced with immunoSEQ multiplex PCR; TCRdb's copy has only in-frame clones and lacks some. Among fewer than 95,000 clones, roughly 80% were seen once, and the ten largest hold approximately 7%. The sample consisted of CD4+ or CD8+ T cells sorted from blood, taken in a trial of the OX40 agonist ivuxolimab. The receptors were gathered from an adult with an advanced solid tumor such as melanoma, head and neck, liver or kidney cancer.

This sequence joins TRBV28 and TRBJ2-3; the match to TRBD1 covers 7 bases. Trimming removed 2 bases from V and 5 bases from J; junction bases left unmatched: 13. This CDR3 comprises 17 residues. Germline V gene sequence: CDR1 MDHEN, CDR2 SYDVKM. CDR3 nucleotide sequence: TGTGCCAGCAGTTTAGCCCCCGGGCAGGGGGACCGAGATACGCAGTATTTT. Translated, it gives CASSLAPGQGDRDTQYF.

The chain's CDR3 is CASSEGGQLFGELFF. CDR3 nucleotides: TGTGCCAGCAGTGAAGGAGGACAGCTTTTCGGGGAGCTGTTTTTT. The chain is built from TRBV2 and TRBJ2-2, with a weak D call TRBD1 (6 bases). CDR1 is SNHLY, CDR2 FYNNEI, per germline. Trimming left V 1 base short and J 7 bases short, with 13 bases between. There are 15 residues in the CDR3.

This chain joins TRBV11-3 and TRBJ2-3; no reliable D call. The V end lost 0 bases, the J end lost 2 bases, and 9 bases lay between the germline ends. The CDR3 totals 15 residues. Germline CDR1 reads SGHNT; CDR2 reads YENEEA. CDR3 nucleotides: TGTGCCAGCAGCTTAGAAGGGCGGCCCACAGATACGCAGTATTTT. Its translation: CASSLEGRPTDTQYF. The full variable domain, in which reference TRBV11-3 and TRBJ2-3 provide the parts outside the CDR3, is EAGVVQSPRYKIIEKKQPVAFWCNPISGHNTLYWYLQNLGQGPELLIRYENEEAVDDSQLPKDRFSAERLKGVDSTLKIQPAELGDSAVYLCASSLEGRPTDTQYFGPGTRLTVL.

This clone turned up a few times. Other DNA sequences in this sample translate to the same CDR3. The chain has TRBV18 and TRBJ1-1; D remains unclear. Germline V gene data show CDR1 as KGHSH and CDR2 as LQKENI. V was pared by 3 bases and J by 1 base, with 6 bases between. The CDR3 length is 13 residues. CDR3 DNA: TGTGCCAGCTCACCTACAAGGAACACTGAAGCTTTCTTT. Protein product: CASSPTRNTEAFF.

V usage is TRBV7-8 and J usage is TRBJ1-4; D is possibly TRBD1 (6 bases). The germline CDR1 and CDR2 sequences are SGHVS and FQNEAQ. The CDR3 length is 16 residues. The germline V and J ends were trimmed by 6 bases and 6 bases, with 20 bases remaining between them. CDR3 amino acids: CASSFPTGPGDEKLFF. The CDR3 nucleotides read TGTGCCAGCAGTTTTCCCACAGGCCCAGGGGATGAAAAACTGTTTTTT.

V and J are TRBV7-8 and TRBJ2-3, with 7 bases aligning to TRBD2. CDR3 length: 16 amino acids. Germline V gene lookup returns CDR1 SGHVS and CDR2 FQNEAQ. The junction had 7 bases not matched to a gene; V was cut back by 1 base and J by 3 bases. In DNA, the CDR3 is TGTGCCAGCAGCTTAGGGGGAGGGAGGAGTACAGATACGCAGTATTTT. Translation gives CASSLGGGRSTDTQYF.

This chain joins TRBV7-9 and TRBJ2-1, with TRBD2 identical over 10 bases. Germline CDR1 is SEHNR and CDR2 is FQNEAQ (reference sequence). With 4 bases clipped from V and 7 bases from J, the junction kept 1 base outside the gene matches. The CDR3 has 13 amino acids. The CDR3 DNA is TGTGCCAGCAGCTCGGGACTAGCGAATGAGCAGTTCTTC. Its translation is CASSSGLANEQFF.

J is TRBJ2-4 and V is TRBV11-2; D possibly corresponds to TRBD2 (5 bases). The CDR3 consists of 14 residues. Germline CDR1 reads SGHAT; CDR2 reads FQNNGV. Trimming stripped 6 bases from V and 2 bases from J, with 11 bases between. For the CDR3, the DNA is TGTGCCAGCAGGACACGAGGGACCAAAAACATTCAGTACTTC. Translating it yields CASRTRGTKNIQYF. Complete variable domain (other parts from reference TRBV11-2 and TRBJ2-4): EAGVAQSPRYKIIEKRQSVAFWCNPISGHATLYWYQQILGQGPKLLIQFQNNGVVDDSQLPKDRFSAERLKGVDSTLKIQPAKLEDSAVYLCASRTRGTKNIQYFGAGTRLSVL.

V is TRBV5-1 and J is TRBJ2-2, with 7 bases aligning to TRBD2. There are 15 residues in the CDR3. Trimming cost V 4 bases and J 1 base; bases outside gene matches: 4. Germline-derived CDR1 and CDR2 are SGHRS and YFSETQ. The CDR3 DNA follows: TGCGCCAGCAGCCCTCTAGCGGAGAACACCGGGGAGCTGTTTTTT. It codes for CASSPLAENTGELFF.

This rearrangement joins TRBV25-1 to TRBJ1-2; D not certain. Trimming removed 2 bases from V and 2 bases from J, with 9 bases in between. Per germline, CDR1 MGHDK and CDR2 SYGVNS. The CDR3 extends over 14 amino acids. This CDR3 reads CASSEGLGNYGYTF. The CDR3 DNA follows: TGTGCCAGCAGTGAAGGGTTAGGAAACTATGGCTACACCTTC.

In this sample, this clone turned up once. The genes are TRBV30 and TRBJ2-3; TRBD2 matches 7 bases. The ends lost 0 bases at V and 2 bases at J; junction bases unmatched: 2. In germline, CDR1 is GTSNPN, CDR2 SVGIG (reference sequence). The CDR3 is made up of 14 amino acids. The CDR3 is CAWSVGGNTDTQYF. DNA of the CDR3: TGTGCCTGGAGTGTGGGAGGGAACACAGATACGCAGTATTTT.

This clone has a single count. The V and J genes are TRBV19 and TRBJ2-2, with TRBD1 as a possible D gene (6 bases). Trimming removed 5 bases from V and 1 base from J, with 14 bases in between. The CDR3 runs 16 residues. Germline values: CDR1 LNHDA, CDR2 SQIVND (reference sequence). The CDR3 spells CASSPQGGLNTGELFF. The CDR3 DNA reads as TGTGCCAGTAGTCCACAGGGTGGACTGAACACCGGGGAGCTGTTTTTT.

This sequence joins TRBV7-2 and TRBJ1-2, with a tentative D call TRBD1 (5 bases). There are 15 residues in the CDR3. The germline CDR1 and CDR2 sequences are SGHTA and FQGNSA. V lost 4 bases to trimming and J lost 0 bases, with 12 bases between them. The CDR3 loop reads CASSSRGGSNYGYTF. CDR3 sequence (DNA): TGTGCCAGCAGCTCTAGGGGCGGTTCTAACTATGGCTACACCTTC.

The CDR3 nucleotides read TGTGCCAGCAGGTGGTGGGGGTCCCAAGAGACCCAGTACTTC. It specifies CASRWWGSQETQYF. This chain joins TRBV5-6 and TRBJ2-5; the D call may be TRBD1 or TRBD2 (5 bases each). The CDR3 runs to 14 residues. Trimming left V 5 bases short and J 1 base short, with 12 bases between. Germline V gene lookup returns CDR1 SGHDT and CDR2 YYEEEE.